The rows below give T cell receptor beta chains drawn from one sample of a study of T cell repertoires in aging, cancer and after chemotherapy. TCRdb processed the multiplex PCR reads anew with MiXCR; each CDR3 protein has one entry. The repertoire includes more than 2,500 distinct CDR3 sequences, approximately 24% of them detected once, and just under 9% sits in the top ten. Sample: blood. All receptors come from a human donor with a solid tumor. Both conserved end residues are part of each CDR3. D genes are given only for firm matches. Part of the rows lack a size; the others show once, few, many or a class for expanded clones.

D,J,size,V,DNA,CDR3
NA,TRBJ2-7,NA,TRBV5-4,TGTGCCAGCAGCTTGAAAGGAAGCTACGAGCAGTACTTC,CASSLKGSYEQYF
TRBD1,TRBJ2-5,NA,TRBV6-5,TGTGCCAGCAGTCGGGACAGGGAGACCCAGTACTTC,CASSRDRETQYF
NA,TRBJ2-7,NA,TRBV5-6,TGTGCCAGCGGCAACAGACCCTACGAGCAGTACTTC,CASGNRPYEQYF
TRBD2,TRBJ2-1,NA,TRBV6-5,TGTGCCAGCAGTCGTACTAGCGGGGGTAACAATGAGCAGTTCTTC,CASSRTSGGNNEQFF
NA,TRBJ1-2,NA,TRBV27,TGTGCCAGCAGTTTAAAGGTCTCCCCGCGCGAAGCCTTC,CASSLKVSPREAF
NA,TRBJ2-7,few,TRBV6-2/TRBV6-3,TGTGCCACCACCCAGGGGATCCCGAGGGAGCAGTACTTC,CATTQGIPREQYF
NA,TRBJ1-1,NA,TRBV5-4,TGTGCCAGCAGGGGACAACTGAACACTGAAGCTTTCTTT,CASRGQLNTEAFF
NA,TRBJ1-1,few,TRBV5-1,TGCGCCAGCAGCTTGCGCCCCGGGACGGGGAACACTGAAGCTTTCTTT,CASSLRPGTGNTEAFF
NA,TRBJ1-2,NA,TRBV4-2,TGTGCCAGCAGCCCCCCGGACAGCCCTTATGGCTACACCTTC,CASSPPDSPYGYTF
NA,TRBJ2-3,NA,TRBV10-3,TGTGCCATCGCGGGGACAGCTAGCACAGATACGCAGTATTTT,CAIAGTASTDTQYF
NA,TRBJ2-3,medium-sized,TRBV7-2,TGTGCCAGCAGCTTTTCGACAGATACGCAGTATTTT,CASSFSTDTQYF
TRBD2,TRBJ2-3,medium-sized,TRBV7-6,TGTGCCAGCAGCTTACGGACTAGCGGTGCAGATACGCAGTATTTT,CASSLRTSGADTQYF
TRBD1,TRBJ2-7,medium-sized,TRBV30,TGTGCCTGGTGGACAGGGACCTCCTACGAGCAGTACTTC,CAWWTGTSYEQYF
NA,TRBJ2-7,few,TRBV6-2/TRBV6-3,TGTGCCAGCATTGGGGGACACTCCTACGAGCAGTACTTC,CASIGGHSYEQYF
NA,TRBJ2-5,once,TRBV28,TGTGCCAGCACTAGGGGCACAGGAGAGACCCAGTACTTC,CASTRGTGETQYF
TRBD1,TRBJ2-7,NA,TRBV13,TGTGCCAGCAGCCTCCGGGACAGGGGGCACGAGCAGTACTTC,CASSLRDRGHEQYF
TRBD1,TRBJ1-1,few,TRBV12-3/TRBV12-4,TGTGCCAGCCACCCAGGGGGCACTGAAGCTTTCTTT,CASHPGGTEAFF
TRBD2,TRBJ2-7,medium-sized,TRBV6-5,TGTGCCAGCAGCCCCCGAGGTAGCGGGGGGGCCGGGGAGCAGTACTTC,CASSPRGSGGAGEQYF
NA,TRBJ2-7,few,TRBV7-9,TGTGCCAGCGAAGCACAAGGAGGGCAGATTTCCTACGAGCAGTACTTC,CASEAQGGQISYEQYF
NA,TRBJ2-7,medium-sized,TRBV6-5,TGTGCCAGCAGTTACGCTGAAGGGAGGGGGGGTACCTACGAGCAGTACTTC,CASSYAEGRGGTYEQYF
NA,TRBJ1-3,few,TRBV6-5,TGTGCCAGCAGTACGTTCTCGGACAGTGGAGGAAACACCATATATTTT,CASSTFSDSGGNTIYF
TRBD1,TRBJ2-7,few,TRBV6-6,TGTGCCAGCAGTTACGGGGGTGCAGGGGGCATGTACGAGCAGTACTTC,CASSYGGAGGMYEQYF
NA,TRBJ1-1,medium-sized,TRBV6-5,TGTGCCAGCAGTTACGAGGGCGGGGACACTGAAGCTTTCTTT,CASSYEGGDTEAFF
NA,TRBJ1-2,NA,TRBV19,TGTGCCAGTAGTATCGGACAGCCGAACTATGGCTACACCTTC,CASSIGQPNYGYTF
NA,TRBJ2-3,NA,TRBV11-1,TGTGCCAGCAGCTTGAGGGGCGTGAGCACAGATACGCAGTATTTT,CASSLRGVSTDTQYF
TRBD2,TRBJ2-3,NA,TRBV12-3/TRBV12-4,TGTGCCAGCAGTCCCAATAGCGGGAGAAAGGTAGATACGCAGTATTTT,CASSPNSGRKVDTQYF
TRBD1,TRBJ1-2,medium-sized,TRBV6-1,TGTGCCAGCAGTTCCCCCGGACAGGGCAACTATGGCTACACCTTC,CASSSPGQGNYGYTF
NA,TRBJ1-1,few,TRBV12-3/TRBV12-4,TGTGCCAGCAGTCAAGACAGGGAAGCTTTCTTT,CASSQDREAFF
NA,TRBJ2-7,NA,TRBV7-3,TGTGCCAGCTATACCTCCGGGGGCCGATCCTACGAGCAGTACTTC,CASYTSGGRSYEQYF
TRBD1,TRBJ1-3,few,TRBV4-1,TGCGCCAGCAGCCACTGGGACAGCTCTGGAAACACCATATATTTT,CASSHWDSSGNTIYF
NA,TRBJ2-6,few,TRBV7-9,TGTGCCAGCAGTCGGGACCTCTCTGGGGCCAACGTCCTGACTTTC,CASSRDLSGANVLTF
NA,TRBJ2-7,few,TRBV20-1,TGCAGTGCTAGAGACGCAGGGCTTACCTACGAGCAGTACTTC,CSARDAGLTYEQYF
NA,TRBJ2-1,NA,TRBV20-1,TGCAGTGCTATATTCTCCTACAATGAGCAGTTCTTC,CSAIFSYNEQFF
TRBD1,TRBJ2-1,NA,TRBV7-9,TGTGCCAGCAGCTCTCAAACACCGGACAGGGAGTCCTACAATGAGCAGTTCTTC,CASSSQTPDRESYNEQFF
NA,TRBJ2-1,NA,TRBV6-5,TGTGCCAGCAGTTACGTCCGGGACTCATCCTGGACCGAATATTATGAGCAGTTCTTC,CASSYVRDSSWTEYYEQFF
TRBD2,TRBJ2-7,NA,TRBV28,TGTGCCAGCAGATTAGCGGGAGGAGGGCAGTACTTC,CASRLAGGGQYF